This T cell receptor (beta chain) is drawn from a study of tumor-infiltrating lymphocytes in primary liver carcinoma. At the level of the study: All patients, whether men or women, fell within 30 to 69 years of age.

Overall study findings and caveats: Whereas tumor region pairs overlapped more, tumor-adjacent and tumor-blood pairs overlapped less.

Only a few counts were recorded for this clonotype. Its antigen is as yet unknown. The CDR3 does not end in the conserved phenylalanine or tryptophan, so this is likely a read error. The tissue used was unsorted bulk material of about 19-30 mg. RNA and DNA were co-extracted from it with the AllPrep DNA/RNA mini kit. TCR beta cDNA was prepared out of 450 to 500 ng total RNA by means of a constant-region primer. Libraries for TCR beta were built through three nested multiplex PCR rounds, which together made up a slightly modified ARM-PCR procedure. The study ran its first two PCR rounds for roughly 11 cycles each, using TRBV1-TRBV30 forward primers and a C-beta reverse primer. TCRdb processed the multiplex PCR reads anew with MiXCR; each CDR3 protein has one entry. Of approximately 80,000 distinct CDR3 sequences detected, approximately 62% appear once; the ten largest clones hold less than 30%. This CDR3 is built from 16 residues. Germline lookup yields CDR1 SGHRS and CDR2 YFSETQ. Trimming took 4 bases from V and 8 from J; bases not matched to a gene: 7.

Sequenced material: tumor-adjacent normal liver tissue. The chain couples TRBV5-1 to TRBJ2-1, with 15 bases matching TRBD2. The sequence came from a middle-aged man with primary liver carcinoma and hepatitis B virus infection. The CDR3, as DNA: TGCGCCAGCAGCCCCGGGACTAGCGGGAGGAAACATGAGCAGTTCTTA. Its protein is CASSPGTSGRKHEQFL.